This T cell receptor beta chain came from a study of early T cells in non-severe SARS-CoV-2 infection. This clonotype was seen ten or more times. TCRdb called the 5' RACE reads again in MiXCR, with one record for every CDR3 protein. This table has tens of thousands of distinct CDR3 sequences, under 15% appearing once. Looked up from germline, CDR1 is SGHDN and CDR2 is FVKESK. V dropped 2 bases and J dropped 0; count of bases not matched to a gene: 6. The CDR3 totals 16 residues. The TCR originated in an adult who was a healthcare worker with PCR-confirmed SARS-CoV-2 infection or an uninfected control (not recorded which). Material for sequencing was whole blood. The J gene is TRBJ2-7, the V gene TRBV14; 8 nucleotides align to TRBD2. The CDR3 here is CASSQRAGVSSYEQYF. DNA for the CDR3: TGTGCCAGCAGCCAACGAGCGGGAGTGAGCTCCTACGAGCAGTACTTC.